The clone carrying this TCR beta chain occurred a few times. From germline, CDR1 is KGHDR and CDR2 SFDVKD. The CDR3 extends over 16 amino acids. Trimming took 3 bases from V and 4 from J; bases not matched to a gene: 6. These data originate in a study of blood T cell repertoires in COVID-19. In the original workflow: It was from reference gene primer amplification that nucleated cell counts were estimated. Method: immunoSEQ multiplex PCR; TCRdb's copy keeps in-frame clones and lacks some. V and J calls plus clone size are reproduced from that table; the DNA served to infer D and trimming. The sample has 150,000 to 200,000 clones; around 85% are singletons.

Material for sequencing was peripheral blood. V usage is TRBV24-1 and J usage is TRBJ2-5; 11 bases align to TRBD2. The sequence derives from a man aged 50-60 years who had recovered from COVID-19. The chain's CDR3 is CATSDRLAGGRETQYF. The CDR3 coding sequence is TGTGCCACCAGTGATCGTCTAGCGGGAGGTAGAGAGACCCAGTACTTC.